The 7 T cell receptor beta chains below were found in one sample sequenced in a study of CD4 T cells in relation to SARS-CoV-2 and coronaviruses. For these receptors, no antigen is known. Generated by immunoSEQ multiplex PCR, the TCRdb table keeps only in-frame clones and is missing some. The table lists 35,000 to 40,000 clones, under 80% of them singletons. Source material: memory CD4+ T cells from PBMCs, cultured in vitro. The receptors come from an adult with COVID-19.

The chain has TRBV5-4 and TRBJ2-1, with 9 nucleotides matching TRBD2. The germline V gene encodes CDR1 SGHNT and CDR2 YYREEE (reference sequence). V was pared by 2 bases and J by 5 bases, with 5 bases of the junction left unmatched. The CDR3 contains 15 residues. CDR3 coding DNA: TGTGCCAGCAGCTTAGAGCGGGAGGAACACAATGAGCAGTTCTTC. This encodes CASSLEREEHNEQFF.

The rearrangement joins TRBV7-2 to TRBJ1-2, with D unresolved. The CDR3 is 13 residues long. The germline CDR1 and CDR2 sequences are SGHTA and FQGNSA. Trimming left V 1 base short and J 8 bases short, with 11 bases between. The CDR3 reads CASSLDRVGGYTF. The CDR3 DNA reads as TGTGCCAGCAGCTTAGATCGAGTGGGAGGCTACACCTTC. Full variable domain (remainder filled in from reference TRBV7-2 and TRBJ1-2): GAGVSQSPSNKVTEKGKDVELRCDPISGHTALYWYRQSLGQGLEFLIYFQGNSAPDKSGLPSDRFSAERTGGSVSTLTIQRTQQEDSAVYLCASSLDRVGGYTFGSGTRLTVV.

V gene TRBV2 combines with J gene TRBJ2-7, with TRBD1 matching 10 bases. The CDR3 length is 13 residues. V dropped 7 bases and J dropped 3; count of bases not matched to a gene: 3. Per germline, CDR1 SNHLY and CDR2 FYNNEI. This CDR3 reads CASTRDRGYEQYF. The CDR3 DNA reads TGTGCCAGCACCCGGGACAGGGGCTACGAGCAGTACTTC.

This clone was counted a few times. The chain recombines TRBV19 with TRBJ1-6; 8 bases agree with TRBD1. The CDR3 runs 13 residues. Trimming at V came to 5 bases and at J to 8 bases, leaving 2 bases not matched to a gene. Germline CDR1 and CDR2: LNHDA and SQIVND (reference sequence). The CDR3 is CASSGQGDSPLHF. The CDR3 nucleotides are TGTGCCAGTAGTGGACAGGGCGATTCACCCCTCCACTTT. The variable domain in full, with the rest retrieved from reference TRBV19 and TRBJ1-6, is DGGITQSPKYLFRKEGQNVTLSCEQNLNHDAMYWYRQDPGQGLRLIYYSQIVNDFQKGDIAEGYSVSREKKESFPLTVTSAQKNPTAFYLCASSGQGDSPLHFGNGTRLTVT.

The chain carries TRBV2 and TRBJ2-4; maybe TRBD2 (7 bases). This CDR3 region has 16 residues. V was shortened by 6 bases and J by 1 base, with 16 bases between the two germline ends. Germline lookup yields CDR1 SNHLY and CDR2 FYNNEI. In DNA form, the CDR3 reads TGTGCCAGCAGGGGAAAAGGGGGGGAGGCCAAAAACATTCAGTACTTC. Its protein product is CASRGKGGEAKNIQYF.

The genes are TRBV7-2 and TRBJ2-5, with D tentatively TRBD1 or TRBD2 (5 bases each). This CDR3 contains 13 residues. V was shortened by 1 base and J by 7 bases, with 10 bases between the two germline ends. Per the germline V gene, CDR1 is SGHTA and CDR2 is FQGNSA. The CDR3 DNA sequence: TGTGCCAGCAGCTTAGGAGGGGTCGGGACCCAGTACTTC. Protein product: CASSLGGVGTQYF.

By sample share, this clone is medium-sized. J is TRBJ2-2 and V is TRBV5-8; D remains unclear. The CDR3 consists of 16 residues. Germline-derived CDR1 and CDR2 are SGHTS and YDEGEE. Trimming pared 1 base from V and 5 bases from J, leaving 15 bases between. CDR3 DNA: TGTGCCAGCAGCTTGAAGTCCCTCCGGCTGACCGGGGAGCTGTTTTTT. This sequence encodes CASSLKSLRLTGELFF.